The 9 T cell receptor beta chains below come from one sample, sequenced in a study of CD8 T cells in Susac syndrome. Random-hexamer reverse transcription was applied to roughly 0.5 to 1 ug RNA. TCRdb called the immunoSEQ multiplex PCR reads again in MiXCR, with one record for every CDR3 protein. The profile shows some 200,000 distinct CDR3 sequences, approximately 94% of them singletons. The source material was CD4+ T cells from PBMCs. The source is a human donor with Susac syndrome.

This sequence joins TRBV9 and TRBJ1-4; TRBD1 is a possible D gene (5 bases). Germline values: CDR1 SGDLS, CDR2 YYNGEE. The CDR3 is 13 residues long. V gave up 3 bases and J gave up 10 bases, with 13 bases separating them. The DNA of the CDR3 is TGTGCCAGCAGCGACTCCGGGACGGCAAAACTGTTTTTT. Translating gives CASSDSGTAKLFF.

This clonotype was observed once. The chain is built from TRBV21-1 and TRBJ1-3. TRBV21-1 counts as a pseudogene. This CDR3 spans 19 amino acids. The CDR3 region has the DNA TGTGCCAGCAGTAGGGAGGGCATTAGTAAAAGGGTCTCTGGAAACACCATATATTTT. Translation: CASSREGISKRVSGNTIYF.

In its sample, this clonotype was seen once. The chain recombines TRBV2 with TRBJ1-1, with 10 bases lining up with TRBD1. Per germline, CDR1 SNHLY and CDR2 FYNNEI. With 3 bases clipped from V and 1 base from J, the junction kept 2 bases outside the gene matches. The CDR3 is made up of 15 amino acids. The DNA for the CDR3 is TGTGCCAGCAGTGAGACAGGGGGCTGGAACACTGAAGCTTTCTTT. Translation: CASSETGGWNTEAFF.

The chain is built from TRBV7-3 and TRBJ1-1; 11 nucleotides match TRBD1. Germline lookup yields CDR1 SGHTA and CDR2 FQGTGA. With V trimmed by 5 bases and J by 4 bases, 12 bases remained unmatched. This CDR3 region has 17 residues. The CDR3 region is CASSAHPGQGDGTEAFF. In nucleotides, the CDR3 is TGTGCCAGCAGCGCCCATCCGGGACAGGGGGACGGCACTGAAGCTTTCTTT.

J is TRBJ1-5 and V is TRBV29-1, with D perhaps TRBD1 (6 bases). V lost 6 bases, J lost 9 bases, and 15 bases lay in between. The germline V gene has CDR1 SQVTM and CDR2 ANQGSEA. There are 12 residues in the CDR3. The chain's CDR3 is CSVSGAMGPQHF. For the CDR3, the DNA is TGCAGCGTGTCAGGGGCAATGGGGCCCCAGCATTTT.

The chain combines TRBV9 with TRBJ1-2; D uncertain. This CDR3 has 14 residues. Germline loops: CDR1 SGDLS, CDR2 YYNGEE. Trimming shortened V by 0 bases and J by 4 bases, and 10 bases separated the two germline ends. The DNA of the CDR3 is TGTGCCAGCAGCGTAGTAGGAGAATCCTATGGCTACACCTTC. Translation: CASSVVGESYGYTF.

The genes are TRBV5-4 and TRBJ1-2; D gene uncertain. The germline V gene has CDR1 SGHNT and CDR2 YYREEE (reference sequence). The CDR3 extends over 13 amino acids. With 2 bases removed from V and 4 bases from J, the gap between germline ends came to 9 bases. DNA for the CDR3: TGTGCCAGCAGCTTTCGAGACCCCTATGGCTACACCTTC. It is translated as CASSFRDPYGYTF.

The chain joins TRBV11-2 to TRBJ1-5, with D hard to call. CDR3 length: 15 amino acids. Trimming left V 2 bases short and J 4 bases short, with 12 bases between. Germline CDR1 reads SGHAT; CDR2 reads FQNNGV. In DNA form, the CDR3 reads TGTGCCAGCAGCTTAAATCCGGGAGGGAATCAGCCCCAGCATTTT. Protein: CASSLNPGGNQPQHF.

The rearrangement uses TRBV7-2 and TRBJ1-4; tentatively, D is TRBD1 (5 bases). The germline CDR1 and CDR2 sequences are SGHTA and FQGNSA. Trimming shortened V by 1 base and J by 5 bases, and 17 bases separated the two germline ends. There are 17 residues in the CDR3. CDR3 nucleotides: TGTGCCAGCAGCTTAGGGGCAGGGTCTCAACAAAATGAAAAACTGTTTTTT. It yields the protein CASSLGAGSQQNEKLFF. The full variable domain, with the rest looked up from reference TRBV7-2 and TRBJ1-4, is GAGVSQSPSNKVTEKGKDVELRCDPISGHTALYWYRQSLGQGLEFLIYFQGNSAPDKSGLPSDRFSAERTGGSVSTLTIQRTQQEDSAVYLCASSLGAGSQQNEKLFFGSGTQLSVL.